This record looks at one TCR beta chain sequence and its context. TCRdb processed the 5' RACE reads anew with MiXCR; each CDR3 protein has one entry. In the table there are approximately 140,000 distinct CDR3 sequences, roughly a tenth of which are singletons. The data derive from a study of CD8 T cells in ankylosing spondylitis. The CDR3 consists of 14 residues. V lost 6 bases, J lost 2 bases, and 7 bases stayed unmatched. The source is a male donor with ankylosing spondylitis or in good health (not recorded which). The V gene is TRBV12-3 or TRBV12-4, the J gene TRBJ2-7, with 7 bases matching TRBD1. The sequenced sample was blood, either unsorted or a sorted T cell fraction (not recorded which). The CDR3 coding sequence is TGTGCCAGCAGGGGAGACAGGGTTCCCTACGAGCAGTACTTC. This encodes CASRGDRVPYEQYF.